This T cell receptor beta chain was found in a study of T cells in tuberculosis. Whole-study context: Sequenced TCRs come from CD1B-GMM tetramer-binding T cells. Overall study findings and caveats: A GMM-specific repertoire classifier reached about 90% accuracy, AUROC 0.90.

Unsorted cryopreserved PBMC were sequenced, averaging around 100,000 T cells per clinical donor. Germline assignment: CDR1 MDHEN and CDR2 SYDVKM. With V trimmed by 5 bases and J by 0 bases, 5 bases remained unmatched. The CDR3 contains 15 residues. As concerns this clone: Its target is unknown.

TCRdb's copy holds only in-frame clones and misses some; the assay was immunoSEQ multiplex PCR. The repertoire holds approximately 30,000 clones, less than 95% seen once, with 7% to 8% in the top ten. This receptor was taken from a donor between 10 and 35 years old with latent tuberculosis or without tuberculosis infection. Some clones in this sample may be carry-over from other donors' samples. The chain is built from TRBV28 and TRBJ2-7; 9 nucleotides agree with TRBD1. Material: PBMCs. The CDR3 loop is CASSPTGGASYEQYF. The CDR3 bases are TGTGCCAGCAGTCCTACAGGGGGCGCCTCCTACGAGCAGTACTTC.